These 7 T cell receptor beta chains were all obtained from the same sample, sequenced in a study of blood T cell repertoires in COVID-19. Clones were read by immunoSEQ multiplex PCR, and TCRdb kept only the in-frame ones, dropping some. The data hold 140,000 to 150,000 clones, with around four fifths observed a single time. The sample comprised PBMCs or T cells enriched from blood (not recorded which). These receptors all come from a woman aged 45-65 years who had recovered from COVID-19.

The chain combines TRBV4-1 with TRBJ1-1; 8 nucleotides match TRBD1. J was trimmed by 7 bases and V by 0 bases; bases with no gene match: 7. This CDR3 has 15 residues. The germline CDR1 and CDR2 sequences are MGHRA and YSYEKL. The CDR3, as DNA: TGCGCCAGCAGCCAAGATAGGACAGGGAGACTTGAAGCTTTCTTT. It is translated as CASSQDRTGRLEAFF.

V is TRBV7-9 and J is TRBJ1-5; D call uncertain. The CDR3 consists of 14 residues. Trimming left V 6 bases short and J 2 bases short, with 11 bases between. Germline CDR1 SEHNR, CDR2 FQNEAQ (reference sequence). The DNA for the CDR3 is TGTGCCAGCAGTCCCTCCGGGGGCAATCAGCCCCAGCATTTT. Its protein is CASSPSGGNQPQHF.

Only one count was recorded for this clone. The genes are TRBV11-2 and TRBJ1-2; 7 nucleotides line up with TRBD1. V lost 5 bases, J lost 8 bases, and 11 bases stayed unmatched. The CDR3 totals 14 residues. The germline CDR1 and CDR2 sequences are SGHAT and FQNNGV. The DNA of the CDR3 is TGTGCCAGCAGCCCGCGACAGGGAGGAGAGGGCTACACCTTC. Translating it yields CASSPRQGGEGYTF.

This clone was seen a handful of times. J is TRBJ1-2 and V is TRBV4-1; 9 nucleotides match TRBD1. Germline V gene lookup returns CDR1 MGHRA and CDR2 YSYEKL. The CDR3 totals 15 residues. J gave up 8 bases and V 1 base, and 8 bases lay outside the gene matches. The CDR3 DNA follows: TGCGCCAGCAGCCAAGGAGACGGGACAGGGCACGGCTACACCTTC. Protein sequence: CASSQGDGTGHGYTF.

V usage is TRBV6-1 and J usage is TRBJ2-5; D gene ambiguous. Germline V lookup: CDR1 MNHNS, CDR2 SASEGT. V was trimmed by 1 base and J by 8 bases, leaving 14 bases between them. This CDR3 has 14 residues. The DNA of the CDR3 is TGTGCCAGCAGTGAAGGGGTAGCTCGTGATACCCAGTACTTC. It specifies CASSEGVARDTQYF.

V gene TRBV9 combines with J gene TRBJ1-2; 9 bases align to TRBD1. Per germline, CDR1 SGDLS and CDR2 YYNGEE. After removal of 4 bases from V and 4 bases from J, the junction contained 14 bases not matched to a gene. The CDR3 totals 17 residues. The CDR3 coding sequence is TGTGCCAGCAGCACGGGGGGGGACAGGGCCTGGAGCTATGGCTACACCTTC. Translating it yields CASSTGGDRAWSYGYTF.

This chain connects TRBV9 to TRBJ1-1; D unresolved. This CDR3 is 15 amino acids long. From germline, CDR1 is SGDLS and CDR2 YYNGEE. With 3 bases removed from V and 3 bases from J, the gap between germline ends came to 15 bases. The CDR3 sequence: CASSAAWQADTEAFF. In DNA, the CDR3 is TGTGCCAGCAGCGCCGCGTGGCAGGCCGACACTGAAGCTTTCTTT.